This entry lists 18 T cell receptor beta chains sequenced from one sample in a study of T-cell reconstitution after alpha-beta-depleted transplantation in children. Researchers prepared the TCRbeta library using unique molecular identifiers, the study reports. One entry per CDR3 protein, called by TCRdb with MiXCR from the PCR reads. The sample consists of more than 400,000 distinct CDR3 sequences, over 10% of them appearing once. This specimen was PBMCs, mostly from graft donor cells, taken 180 days after TCRalphabeta/CD19-depleted stem cell transplant. These receptors originate from a female patient aged 2-9 years who had a stem cell transplant for aplastic anemia, so the T cells may come from the graft donor.

The chain carries TRBV7-2 and TRBJ2-1, with 8 bases identical to TRBD2. V trimming: 6 bases; J trimming: 7 bases; junction bases outside the gene matches: 32. Per germline, CDR1 SGHTA and CDR2 FQGNSA. This CDR3 contains 22 residues. CDR3 sequence (DNA): TGTGCCAGCAGTCCGGGGGGGCGGAGGGGCCCTAGCGGCTACACCTCTCGGAATGAGCAGTTCTTC. As protein: CASSPGGRRGPSGYTSRNEQFF.

This clonotype was observed a few times. The chain links TRBV28 to TRBJ2-7; D remains unclear. The ends were cut back, 4 bases at V and 4 bases at J, with 17 bases in the middle. Germline CDR1 MDHEN, CDR2 SYDVKM. The length of the CDR3 is 15 residues. Here the CDR3 reads CASSYARASRYEQYF. The CDR3 coding sequence is TGTGCCAGCAGTTATGCCCGGGCTTCCCGGTACGAGCAGTACTTC.

V usage is TRBV28 and J usage is TRBJ2-7, with TRBD2 identical over 9 bases. CDR1 and CDR2 from the germline V gene are MDHEN and SYDVKM. This CDR3 is built from 15 residues. Trimming at V came to 5 bases and at J to 5 bases, leaving 10 bases not matched to a gene. Here the CDR3 reads CASSRKREAEHEQYF. The DNA for the CDR3 is TGTGCCAGCAGTAGAAAGCGGGAGGCAGAGCACGAGCAGTACTTC. Full variable domain (missing parts from reference TRBV28 and TRBJ2-7): DVKVTQSSRYLVKRTGEKVFLECVQDMDHENMFWYRQDPGLGLRLIYFSYDVKMKEKGDIPEGYSVSREKKERFSLILESASTNQTSMYLCASSRKREAEHEQYFGPGTRLTVT.

This clonotype came up a few times. V is TRBV2 and J is TRBJ2-7, with TRBD1 identical over 8 bases. This CDR3 spans 14 amino acids. V gave up 6 bases and J gave up 4 bases; unmatched junction bases: 8. Germline CDR1 and CDR2: SNHLY and FYNNEI. CDR3 protein: CASRFMTGEYEQYV. Written as DNA, the CDR3 is TGTGCCAGCAGGTTCATGACAGGGGAATACGAGCAGTACGTC.

The chain couples TRBV7-9 to TRBJ1-2; D is unclear. This CDR3 comprises 13 residues. V shed 4 bases and J shed 6 bases, with 12 bases lying between them. CDR1 is SEHNR and CDR2 is FQNEAQ in the germline V gene (reference sequence). For the CDR3, the DNA is TGTGCCAGCAGCTCTTATTTTGAGGATGGCTACACCTTC. Translating it yields CASSSYFEDGYTF.

The chain combines TRBV6-1 with TRBJ2-3; a weak D match, TRBD1 (6 bases). V dropped 2 bases and J dropped 0 bases, with 12 bases sitting between them. Germline V gives CDR1 MNHNS, CDR2 SASEGT. The CDR3 consists of 16 residues. In DNA form, the CDR3 reads TGTGCCAGCAGTGAAACCCCGGGACACAGCACAGATACGCAGTATTTT. The encoded protein is CASSETPGHSTDTQYF.

The V and J genes are TRBV20-1 and TRBJ1-1, with a tentative D call TRBD1 (6 bases). CDR3 length: 15 residues. CDR1 and CDR2 from the germline V gene are DFQATT and SNEGSKA (reference sequence). Trimming stripped 0 bases from V and 1 base from J, with 12 bases between. Written as DNA, the CDR3 is TGCAGTGCTAGAGATGGGGGCCGACCGAACACTGAAGCTTTCTTT. Protein sequence: CSARDGGRPNTEAFF.

The genes are TRBV11-1 and TRBJ2-5; 13 bases are shared with TRBD2. Trimming cost V 1 base and J 5 bases; bases outside gene matches: 10. Germline assignment: CDR1 SGHAT and CDR2 FQDESV (reference sequence). This CDR3 contains 18 residues. The CDR3 region is CASSLDLTSGRARETQYF. CDR3 bases: TGTGCCAGCAGCTTAGACTTAACTAGCGGGAGGGCCCGGGAGACCCAGTACTTC.

J is TRBJ2-7 and V is TRBV28; TRBD1 is a possible D gene (5 bases). The CDR3 extends over 16 amino acids. V was shortened by 6 bases and J by 0 bases, with 18 bases between the two germline ends. Germline-derived CDR1 and CDR2 are MDHEN and SYDVKM. The CDR3: CASRPDRVFSSYEQYF. In nucleotides, the CDR3 is TGTGCCAGCAGACCTGACAGAGTTTTTAGCTCCTACGAGCAGTACTTC.

This clonotype was detected many times. This chain joins TRBV18 and TRBJ2-7; weak D call: TRBD2 (7 bases). This CDR3 region has 15 residues. Germline CDR1 is KGHSH and CDR2 is LQKENI. V gave up 3 bases and J gave up 0 bases, with 12 bases separating them. CDR3 region: CASSPRGQGSYEQYF. DNA of the CDR3: TGTGCCAGCTCACCGCGGGGGCAAGGCTCCTACGAGCAGTACTTC.

This clonotype has a handful of counts. The V gene is TRBV6-1, the J gene TRBJ2-1, with TRBD2 identical over 12 bases. CDR1 and CDR2 from the germline V gene are MNHNS and SASEGT. Trimming removed 4 bases from V and 9 bases from J; junction bases left unmatched: 10. This CDR3 spans 16 amino acids. The CDR3 reads CASSAQLAGGLGEQFF. The CDR3 DNA is TGTGCCAGCAGTGCGCAACTAGCGGGAGGTTTGGGTGAGCAGTTCTTC.

The table lists this clonotype with a few counts. The chain joins TRBV20-1 to TRBJ2-1; D unresolved. Trimming removed 3 bases at V and 0 bases at J, with 12 bases between. The CDR3 consists of 15 residues. Per the germline V gene, CDR1 is DFQATT and CDR2 is SNEGSKA (reference sequence). The CDR3 region is CSASPQSSSYNEQFF. CDR3 sequence (DNA): TGCAGTGCTAGCCCTCAGTCTAGCTCCTACAATGAGCAGTTCTTC.

This clonotype appeared many times. The rearrangement joins TRBV29-1 to TRBJ2-1, with D perhaps being TRBD1 or TRBD2 (5 bases each). Trimming removed 4 bases from V and 6 bases from J, with 16 bases in between. From germline, CDR1 is SQVTM and CDR2 ANQGSEA. This CDR3 comprises 14 residues. The CDR3 spells CSVARGGGINEQFF. CDR3 DNA sequence: TGCAGCGTTGCTCGGGGCGGAGGAATCAATGAGCAGTTCTTC.

This clonotype was seen more than once but under ten times. V gene TRBV7-9 combines with J gene TRBJ2-5; maybe TRBD1 (5 bases). Germline V CDR1 and CDR2: SEHNR, FQNEAQ (reference sequence). The germline V and J ends were trimmed by 4 bases and 5 bases, with 17 bases remaining between them. The CDR3 length is 15 residues. CDR3 protein: CASSSTTDPPETQYF. DNA for the CDR3: TGTGCCAGCAGCTCCACGACAGACCCACCCGAGACCCAGTACTTC. Supplemented by reference TRBV7-9 and TRBJ2-5, the full variable domain reads DTGVSQNPRHKITKRGQNVTFRCDPISEHNRLYWYRQTLGQGPEFLTYFQNEAQLEKSRLLSDRFSAERPKGSFSTLEIQRTEQGDSAMYLCASSSTTDPPETQYFGPGTRLLVL.

This rearrangement joins TRBV7-2 to TRBJ1-5; D call uncertain. V was trimmed by 4 bases and J by 2 bases, leaving 6 bases between them. Looked up from germline, CDR1 is SGHTA and CDR2 is FQGNSA. The CDR3 is 13 amino acids. The CDR3 DNA sequence: TGTGCCAGCAGCTGGACGGGCAATCAGCCCCAGCATTTT. Translating gives CASSWTGNQPQHF.

This chain links TRBV30 with TRBJ1-2; D unclear. V lost 1 base and J 4 bases, leaving 7 bases between the germline ends. The CDR3 extends over 12 amino acids. Germline CDR1 reads GTSNPN; CDR2 reads SVGIG (reference sequence). The DNA of the CDR3 is TGTGCCTGGAGTGATCCCATCTATGGCTACACCTTC. It specifies CAWSDPIYGYTF.

The chain is built from TRBV7-9 and TRBJ1-1; D may be TRBD1 (5 bases). The V end was cut by 3 bases, the J end by 1 base, with 12 bases between. This CDR3 comprises 15 residues. The germline gives CDR1 SEHNR, CDR2 FQNEAQ (reference sequence). The CDR3 loop reads CASSLGRGSNTEAFF. In DNA form, the CDR3 reads TGTGCCAGCAGCTTGGGGCGCGGGTCGAACACTGAAGCTTTCTTT.

The count of this clonotype is one. The chain is built from TRBV4-3 and TRBJ2-6, with TRBD2 matching 10 bases. This CDR3 is built from 18 residues. The germline CDR1 and CDR2 sequences are LGHNA and YSLEER. The junction had 3 bases not matched to a gene; V was cut back by 1 base and J by 0 bases. This CDR3 reads CASSQGTSGNSGANVLTF. Written as DNA, the CDR3 is TGCGCCAGCAGCCAAGGAACTAGCGGGAACTCTGGGGCCAACGTCCTGACTTTC.